The following is a TCR beta chain sequence with its context. Its target is unknown. Germline CDR1 and CDR2: MNHEY and SVGAGI. With 5 bases clipped from V and 7 bases from J, the junction kept 9 bases outside the gene matches. This CDR3 is 14 amino acids long. This sample is drawn from a study of T cell responses to AZD1222 COVID-19 vaccine. Findings and limits, study-wide: Spike regions recognized by vaccine-associated CD4 TCRs spanned the protein, led by 160-218 and 743-854. Baseline serostatus was positive in only six AZD1222 recipients. Elevations in Spike-specific TCR breadth and depth followed administration of two AZD1222 doses.

Sequenced by immunoSEQ multiplex PCR; TCRdb stores in-frame clones only, minus some. This table holds roughly 110,000 clones, 92% found once. The clonotype was recovered from an adult who received the AZD1222 COVID-19 vaccine. The V and J genes are TRBV6-5 and TRBJ2-5; 8 bases map to TRBD1. Material: peripheral blood, obtained 28 days after the second AZD1222 dose. Written as DNA, the CDR3 is TGTGCCAGCAGTCCGCGACAGGGGCCACCGACCCAGTACTTC. It translates to CASSPRQGPPTQYF.